Presented here are 11 T cell receptor beta chains from one specimen sequenced in a study of T cells in Graves' hyperthyroidism and ophthalmopathy. Amplified TCR beta CDR3 regions came from RNA transcripts. The TCR CDR3 was amplified in a first-round RT-PCR using the HTBI primer set. A single record per CDR3 protein comes from TCRdb applying MiXCR to the multiplex PCR reads. The sample yields 200,000 to 300,000 distinct CDR3 sequences, roughly a quarter seen once. Sequencing was performed on blood. The receptor source for this set is a woman aged 35 to 49 with Graves' ophthalmopathy.

Many counts were recorded for this clonotype. The chain recombines TRBV12-3 or TRBV12-4 with TRBJ2-7; TRBD2 matches 8 bases. With 1 base clipped from V and 2 bases from J, the junction kept 10 bases outside the gene matches. The CDR3 is made up of 17 amino acids. The chain's CDR3 is CASSLGGLSGSAYEQYF. CDR3 coding DNA: TGTGCCAGCAGTTTAGGGGGTTTGAGCGGGAGTGCCTACGAGCAGTACTTC.

The gene calls are TRBV11-2 and TRBJ2-2; 9 bases align to TRBD2. The germline gives CDR1 SGHAT, CDR2 FQNNGV. The V and J ends lost 2 bases and 7 bases, in that order; junction bases with no gene match: 8. The CDR3 has 16 amino acids. The CDR3 loop is CASSLSRTSVIGELFF. The CDR3 DNA is TGTGCCAGCAGCTTATCTCGGACTAGCGTAATCGGGGAGCTGTTTTTT.

V and J are TRBV18 and TRBJ2-6; either TRBD1 or TRBD2 may fit D (5 bases each). Germline CDR1 KGHSH, CDR2 LQKENI. V was shortened by 2 bases and J by 0 bases, with 17 bases between the two germline ends. The CDR3 has 19 residues. As DNA, the CDR3 is TGTGCCAGCTCACCAGTGGGGGTCCAGGGATTCTCTGGGGCCAACGTCCTGACTTTC. It codes for CASSPVGVQGFSGANVLTF.

The chain recombines TRBV5-5 with TRBJ1-2; a weak D match, TRBD1 (6 bases). CDR3 length: 16 residues. The germline gives CDR1 SGHKS, CDR2 YYEKEE (reference sequence). Trimming took off 0 bases at V and 5 bases at J, with 17 bases between the two ends. CDR3 bases: TGTGCCAGCAGCTTGGACGGACAGCCCCGGAGTTATGGCTACACCTTC. It translates to CASSLDGQPRSYGYTF.

This clonotype was detected many times. The CDR3 DNA sequence: TGTGCCGCAGTTAACAGGACAAACTATGGCTACACCTTC. Its translation is CAAVNRTNYGYTF. The chain uses TRBV30 and TRBJ1-2, with D possibly matching TRBD1 (5 bases). The V end was cut by 8 bases, the J end by 2 bases, with 15 bases between. This CDR3 has 13 amino acids. Germline loops: CDR1 GTSNPN, CDR2 SVGIG (reference sequence).

The genes are TRBV12-3 or TRBV12-4 and TRBJ2-4, with D maybe TRBD2 (5 bases). Trimming shortened V by 5 bases and J by 0 bases, and 11 bases separated the two germline ends. The CDR3 sequence is 15 residues long. This chain's CDR3 is CASSNRDIAKNIQYF. In nucleotides, the CDR3 is TGTGCCAGCAGTAACCGGGATATAGCCAAAAACATTCAGTACTTC.

This clonotype was found many times. V gene TRBV6-1 combines with J gene TRBJ1-5; D remains unclear. The germline CDR1 and CDR2 sequences are MNHNS and SASEGT. This CDR3 has 15 residues. Trimming left V 4 bases short and J 0 bases short, with 10 bases between. The CDR3 DNA sequence: TGTGCCAGCAGTGTGGCGGGATATAGCAATCAGCCCCAGCATTTT. This gives the protein CASSVAGYSNQPQHF.

This chain uses TRBV6-2 or TRBV6-3 with TRBJ2-2, with 10 bases aligning to TRBD1. CDR3 length equals 14 residues. Germline loops: CDR1 MNHEY, CDR2 SVGEGT. V shed 6 bases, J shed 5 bases, and the junction held 3 bases outside the gene matches. CDR3 sequence: CASRDRGQTGELFF. The CDR3 coding sequence is TGTGCCAGCAGAGACAGGGGGCAGACCGGGGAGCTGTTTTTT.

The sample holds many counts of this clonotype. The chain combines TRBV6-5 with TRBJ1-1; weak D call: TRBD1 (5 bases). The CDR3 has 14 amino acids. V was trimmed by 0 bases and J by 1 base, leaving 6 bases between them. From germline, CDR1 is MNHEY and CDR2 SVGAGI. CDR3 amino acids: CASSYSRGNTEAFF. CDR3 in DNA: TGTGCCAGCAGTTACTCAAGGGGGAACACTGAAGCTTTCTTT.

In its sample, this clonotype was seen a few times. The chain recombines TRBV11-3 with TRBJ2-5; D gene ambiguous. In germline, CDR1 is SGHNT, CDR2 YENEEA. There are 13 residues in the CDR3. The ends were cut back, 1 base at V and 5 bases at J, with 8 bases in the middle. The DNA for the CDR3 is TGTGCCAGCAGCTTAGGTTTTGAGGAGACCCAGTACTTC. Translating gives CASSLGFEETQYF.

V gene TRBV28 combines with J gene TRBJ1-1, with 10 bases matching TRBD1. The J segment lost 1 base and the V segment lost 5 bases, leaving 10 bases of the junction unmatched. From germline, CDR1 is MDHEN and CDR2 SYDVKM. This CDR3 spans 17 amino acids. CDR3 loop: CASSSWATGGWNTEAFF. The CDR3 coding sequence is TGTGCCAGCAGTAGTTGGGCGACAGGGGGCTGGAACACTGAAGCTTTCTTT. Looking up the rest from reference TRBV28 and TRBJ1-1 gives the full variable domain: DVKVTQSSRYLVKRTGEKVFLECVQDMDHENMFWYRQDPGLGLRLIYFSYDVKMKEKGDIPEGYSVSREKKERFSLILESASTNQTSMYLCASSSWATGGWNTEAFFGQGTRLTVV.